The rows below give T cell receptor beta chains drawn from one sample of a study of shared clonotypes between healthy human individuals. Repertoires were generated with immunoSEQ multiplex PCR, while TCRdb's copy carries only in-frame clones and drops some. The repertoire holds roughly 2,500,000 clones, with 93% as singletons. Material for sequencing was naive CD4+ T cells from PBMCs. Source of these receptors: a man aged 18 to 35 in good health. Some clones in this sample may be carry-over from other donors' samples. CDR3s include the opening cysteine and the closing phenylalanine or tryptophan. The D gene is left open where the match is weak. Some rows have no size entry. The others give once, few or many, or a class for an expanded clone.

J,size,V,D,DNA,CDR3
TRBJ2-5,-,TRBV5-1,TRBD1,TGCGCCAGCAGCCGGGACAGCCAACAAGAGACCCAGTACTTC,CASSRDSQQETQYF
TRBJ2-3,-,TRBV7-3,-,TGTGCCAGCAGGACAGCCCGGGAAGATACGCAGTATTTT,CASRTAREDTQYF
TRBJ2-2,-,TRBV7-8,-,TGTGCCAGCAGCAAGGGTGCCACCGGGGAGCTGTTTTTT,CASSKGATGELFF
TRBJ1-2,once,TRBV9,TRBD1,TGTGCCAGCAGCGTACAGGGGGCGGGATATGGCTACACCTTC,CASSVQGAGYGYTF
TRBJ2-1,once,TRBV6-5,TRBD2,TGTGCCAGCAGTTGGGGACTACCGCTCTCCTACAATGAGCAGTTCTTC,CASSWGLPLSYNEQFF
TRBJ1-1,-,TRBV6-1,TRBD1,TGTGCCAGCAGGGACATCCGGGACAGTGAAGCTTTCTTT,CASRDIRDSEAFF
TRBJ1-4,-,TRBV19,-,TGTGCCAGTAGTCCCGCGGGATGGAGATCTAATGAAAAACTGTTTTTT,CASSPAGWRSNEKLFF
TRBJ2-2,-,TRBV5-4,TRBD2,TGTGCCAGCAGCAAGGAAGGGACTAGCGGGAGTTCGGGCACCGGGGAGCTGTTTTTT,CASSKEGTSGSSGTGELFF
TRBJ2-1,-,TRBV11-2,TRBD2,TGTGCCAGCAGCTTAGACCCAGCGGGAGGCGGTGAGCAGTTCTTC,CASSLDPAGGGEQFF
TRBJ2-3,-,TRBV20-1,-,TGCAGTGCGGTAATTAAAGATACGCAGTATTTT,CSAVIKDTQYF
TRBJ1-1,-,TRBV7-3,-,TGTGCCAGCAGCTTGTCCGGGAACACTGAAGCTTTCTTT,CASSLSGNTEAFF
TRBJ1-2,once,TRBV28,-,TGTGCCACCTTAAAGAGTAACTATGGCTACACCTTC,CATLKSNYGYTF
TRBJ2-1,-,TRBV28,-,TGTGCCAGCAGCCCGACAGGTACCTACAATGAGCAGTTCTTC,CASSPTGTYNEQFF
TRBJ2-1,-,TRBV5-1,-,TGCGCCAGCAGCTTGGTAGAGAACTCCTACAATGAGCAGTTCTTC,CASSLVENSYNEQFF